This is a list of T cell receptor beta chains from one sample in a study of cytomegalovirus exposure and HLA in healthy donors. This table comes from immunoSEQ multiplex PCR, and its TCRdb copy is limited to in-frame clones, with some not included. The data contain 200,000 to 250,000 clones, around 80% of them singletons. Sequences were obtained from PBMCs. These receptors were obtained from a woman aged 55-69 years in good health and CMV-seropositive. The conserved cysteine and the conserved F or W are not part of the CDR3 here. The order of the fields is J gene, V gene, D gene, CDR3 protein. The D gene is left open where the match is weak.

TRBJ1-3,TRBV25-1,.,ASSEWGGNTIY
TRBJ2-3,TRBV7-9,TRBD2,ASSLFGTSGGLRDTQY
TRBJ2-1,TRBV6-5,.,ASSPVSSSYNEQF
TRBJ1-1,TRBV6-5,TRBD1,ASSSWTGTAF
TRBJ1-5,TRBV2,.,ASNRGSNQPQH
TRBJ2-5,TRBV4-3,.,ASSQGYGRGGRQETQY
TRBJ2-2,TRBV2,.,ASRDTNTGELF
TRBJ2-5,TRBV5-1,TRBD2,ASSERLGLAGGFQETQY
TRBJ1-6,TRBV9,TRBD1,ASMGTANNSPLH
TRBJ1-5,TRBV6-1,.,ASSDPGSSNQPQH
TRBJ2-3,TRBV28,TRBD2,ASSEVSGGAGGDTQY
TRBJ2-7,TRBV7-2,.,ASSFPGFPSEQY
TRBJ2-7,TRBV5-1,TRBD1,ASSPTGGSYEQY
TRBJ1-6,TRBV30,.,AWSGAGGNSPLH
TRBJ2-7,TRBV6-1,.,ASSEAGAFSSYEQY
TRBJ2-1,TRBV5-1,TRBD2,ASSPGTSGDNEQF
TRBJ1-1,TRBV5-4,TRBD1,ASSFGQAPGTEAF
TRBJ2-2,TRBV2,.,ASTSTRGSGELF
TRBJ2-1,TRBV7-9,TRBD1,ASSYPGQGGYNEQF
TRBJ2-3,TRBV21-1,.,ASSTGDIPSTDTQY
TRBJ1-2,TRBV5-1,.,ASSLGPPKTPYGYT
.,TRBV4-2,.,ASSQVTAAGAYEQY